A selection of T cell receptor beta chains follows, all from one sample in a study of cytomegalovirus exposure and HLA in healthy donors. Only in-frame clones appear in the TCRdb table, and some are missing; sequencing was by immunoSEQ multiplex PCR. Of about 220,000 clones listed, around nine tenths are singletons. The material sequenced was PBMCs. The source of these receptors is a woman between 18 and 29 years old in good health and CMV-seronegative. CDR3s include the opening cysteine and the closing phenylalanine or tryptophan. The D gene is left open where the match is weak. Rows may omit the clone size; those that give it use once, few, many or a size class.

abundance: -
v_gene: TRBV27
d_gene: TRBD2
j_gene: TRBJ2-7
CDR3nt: TGTGCCAGCAGTTTATCTAGCGGGAGTCCCTACGAGCAGTACTTC
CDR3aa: CASSLSSGSPYEQYF

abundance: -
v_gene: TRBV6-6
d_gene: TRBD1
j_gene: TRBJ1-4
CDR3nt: TGTGCCAGCAACTCAGGGGGGAGTGAAAAACTGTTTTTT
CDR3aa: CASNSGGSEKLFF

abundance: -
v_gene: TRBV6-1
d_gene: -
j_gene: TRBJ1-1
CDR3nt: TGTGCCAGCAGCGCGGGACCGCGGAGGGACACTGAAGCTTTCTTT
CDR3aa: CASSAGPRRDTEAFF

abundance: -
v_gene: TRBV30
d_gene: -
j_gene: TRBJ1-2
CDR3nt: TGTGCCTGGAGTCACCGGGGGGGCGGGGTAAGGCTGGACTATGGCTACACCTTC
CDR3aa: CAWSHRGGGVRLDYGYTF

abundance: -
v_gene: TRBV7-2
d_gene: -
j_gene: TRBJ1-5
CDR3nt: TGTGCCAGCAGCCTTGTGGCAGGTAGCAATCAGCCCCAGCATTTT
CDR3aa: CASSLVAGSNQPQHF

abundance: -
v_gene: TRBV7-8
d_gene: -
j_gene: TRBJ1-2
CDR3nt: TGTGCCAGCAGCTTAGGAGGGATTGGCTACACCTTC
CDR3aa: CASSLGGIGYTF

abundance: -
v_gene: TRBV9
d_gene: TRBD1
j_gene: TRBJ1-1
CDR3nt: TGTGCCAGCAGCGTATCCGGGACAGTGAACACTGAAGCTTTCTTT
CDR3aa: CASSVSGTVNTEAFF

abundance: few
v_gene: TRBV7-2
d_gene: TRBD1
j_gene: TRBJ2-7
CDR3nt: TGTGCCAGCAGCTTAGTTGGGACAGCTTACGAGCAGTACTTC
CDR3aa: CASSLVGTAYEQYF

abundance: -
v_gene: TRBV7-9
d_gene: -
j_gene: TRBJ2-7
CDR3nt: TGTGCCAGCAGCTTAGTCGCCTACGAGCAGTACTTC
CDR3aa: CASSLVAYEQYF

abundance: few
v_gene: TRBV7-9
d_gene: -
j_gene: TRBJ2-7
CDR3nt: TGTGCCAGCAGCGTGAGAGGGAACCTCTACGAGCAGTACTTC
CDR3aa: CASSVRGNLYEQYF

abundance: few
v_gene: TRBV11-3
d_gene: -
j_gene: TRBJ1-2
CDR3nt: TGTGCCAGCTCTCTCCCTAACAGGGAGGGCTACACCTTC
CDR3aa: CASSLPNREGYTF

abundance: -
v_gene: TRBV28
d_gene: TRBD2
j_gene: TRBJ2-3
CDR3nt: TGTGCCAGCAGTTTTCCACGGACTAGCGGGAGTCCGCCGCAGTATTTT
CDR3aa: CASSFPRTSGSPPQYF

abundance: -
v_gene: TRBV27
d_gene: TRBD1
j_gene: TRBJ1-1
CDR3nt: TGTGCCACAAGACAGGGATGGAACACTGAAGCTTTCTTT
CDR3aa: CATRQGWNTEAFF

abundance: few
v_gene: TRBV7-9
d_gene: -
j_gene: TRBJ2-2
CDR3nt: TGTGCCAGCAGCTTAGAGTTGGGCGAGCTGTTTTTT
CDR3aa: CASSLELGELFF

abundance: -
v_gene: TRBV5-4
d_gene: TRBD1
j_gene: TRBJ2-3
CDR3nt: TGTGCCAGCAGCTCACGTTCGGTACAGGGGGCTTTGGATACGCAGTATTTT
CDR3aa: CASSSRSVQGALDTQYF

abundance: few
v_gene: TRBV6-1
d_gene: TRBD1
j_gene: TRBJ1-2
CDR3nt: TGTGCCAGCAGTGAATCAGATGACAGGGCCTGGGGTGGCTACACCTTC
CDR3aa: CASSESDDRAWGGYTF